This T cell receptor (beta chain) emerged from a study of blood T cells in healthy people across ages. Study-level results: Long-lived and aged donors differed, with more naive CD4+ cells and higher diversity in the long-lived. Estimated diversity across one million T cells was deemed an underestimate. TCR beta diversity per million T cells fell roughly linearly with age. Naive and antigen-experienced cells could not be conclusively compared, given unsorted PBMCs.

A second roughly 6 to 11 cycle PCR used barcoded and J-beta primers. Each CDR3 protein is one row after TCRdb ran MiXCR on the 5' RACE reads. The sample lists roughly 730,000 distinct CDR3 sequences, about 56% occurring once. About this clonotype: Its antigen is not known.

Trimming removed 8 bases from V and 7 bases from J, with 12 bases in between. The CDR3 length is 11 residues. CDR1 is SQVTM, CDR2 ANQGSEA, per germline. Sequencing used blood. V usage is TRBV29-1 and J usage is TRBJ2-1; D uncertain. This sequence originates from a man aged 35 to 55 in good health. The CDR3 loop is CSTNNRNEQFF. In DNA form, the CDR3 reads TGCAGCACCAACAACCGGAATGAGCAGTTCTTC.